A single sample is the source of the 31 T cell receptor beta chains below, sequenced in a study of vaccination and CD4 T cells after COVID-19. CD4+ T cells that had been cultured provided DNA sequenced with the Oncomine TCR Beta short-read assay. TCRdb re-called the PCR reads through MiXCR, storing one row per CDR3 protein. This table holds 4,500 or so distinct CDR3 sequences, less than 25% found once. Treatment here: approximately 9-day PBMC culture with coronavirus spike peptide pools or control peptides (ViraFEST assay). No antigen has been assigned to these receptors. The sequenced sample was CD4+ T cells from blood, cultured in vitro. These receptors came from a human donor who had recovered from COVID-19.

This clonotype turned up a few times. The chain uses TRBV5-8 and TRBJ2-7; tentative D call: TRBD2 (6 bases). Looked up from germline, CDR1 is SGHTS and CDR2 is YDEGEE. The V gene lost 0 bases and the J gene lost 3 bases, with 10 bases spanning the gap. The CDR3 extends over 14 amino acids. CDR3 DNA: TGTGCCAGCAGCTTGGTTAGCGGAAGCTACGAGCAGTACTTC. Its protein product is CASSLVSGSYEQYF. Full variable domain (rest looked up from reference TRBV5-8 and TRBJ2-7): EAGVTQSPTHLIKTRGQQATLRCSPISGHTSVYWYQQALGLGLQFLLWYDEGEERNRGNFPPRFSGRQFPNYSSELNVNALELEDSALYLCASSLVSGSYEQYFGPGTRLTVT.

This clonotype turned up a few times. The chain couples TRBV6-1 to TRBJ2-3; D is perhaps TRBD1 or TRBD2 (7 bases each). The CDR3 runs 16 residues. CDR1 and CDR2 from the germline V gene are MNHNS and SASEGT. V shed 6 bases and J shed 3 bases, with 19 bases lying between them. CDR3 residues: CASSFQGGGRTDTQYF. CDR3 bases: TGTGCCAGCAGCTTCCAGGGGGGGGGCCGGACAGATACGCAGTATTTT.

The chain has TRBV9 and TRBJ2-5; possibly TRBD1 for D (6 bases). The CDR3 contains 16 residues. Trimming took 0 bases from V and 1 from J, leaving 13 bases between them. CDR1 SGDLS and CDR2 YYNGEE come from the germline V gene. DNA for the CDR3: TGTGCCAGCAGCGTAGCTTTAAGGGACACCCAAGAGACCCAGTACTTC. Encoded protein: CASSVALRDTQETQYF.

The CDR3 DNA sequence: TGTGCCAGCTCCAACGGATTGTACGAGGGAGGGTTTTTT. Encoded protein: CASSNGLYEGGFF. The chain is built from TRBV18 and TRBJ1-4; D remains ambiguous. Trimming removed 6 bases at V and 16 bases at J, with 21 bases between. CDR3 length: 13 amino acids. CDR1 is KGHSH and CDR2 is LQKENI in the germline V gene.

This chain uses TRBV20-1 with TRBJ2-3, with D perhaps matching TRBD2 (6 bases). Deletions cut 2 bases from V and 0 bases from J, with 15 bases between. There are 16 residues in the CDR3. Germline lookup yields CDR1 DFQATT and CDR2 SNEGSKA (reference sequence). In nucleotides, the CDR3 is TGCAGTGCTAGATCCATGACTAGGTCCAGCACAGATACGCAGTATTTT. It is translated as CSARSMTRSSTDTQYF.

J is TRBJ1-3 and V is TRBV30; no reliable D call. The germline CDR1 and CDR2 sequences are GTSNPN and SVGIG (reference sequence). The CDR3 is 14 amino acids. V shed 7 bases and J shed 4 bases, with 17 bases lying between them. In DNA form, the CDR3 reads TGTGCCTTCCTAGAGGACCAGAGGGGAAACACCATATATTTT. Protein: CAFLEDQRGNTIYF.

This clonotype was detected once. The chain is built from TRBV20-1 and TRBJ1-1; possibly TRBD1 for D (5 bases). This CDR3 comprises 15 residues. The germline V gene encodes CDR1 DFQATT and CDR2 SNEGSKA (reference sequence). Trimming took 5 bases from V and 4 from J, leaving 20 bases between them. The CDR3 region is CSAVMAGMGGTEAFF. In nucleotides, the CDR3 is TGCAGTGCTGTTATGGCAGGGATGGGGGGCACTGAAGCTTTCTTT.

This clonotype was seen more than once but under ten times. V usage is TRBV6-1 and J usage is TRBJ1-1; TRBD1 aligns across 7 bases. This CDR3 has 13 amino acids. Germline V CDR1 and CDR2: MNHNS, SASEGT. Germline trimming cut 6 bases from V and 1 base from J; bases unmatched to any gene: 2. CDR3 nucleotide sequence: TGTGCCAGCAGCCGACAGGGGAACACTGAAGCTTTCTTT. Translating gives CASSRQGNTEAFF.

This clonotype is medium-sized in the sample. The chain is built from TRBV5-6 and TRBJ1-4, with D perhaps matching TRBD1 (6 bases). The CDR3 is 13 residues long. Trimming stripped 4 bases from V and 8 bases from J, with 12 bases between. Germline-derived CDR1 and CDR2 are SGHDT and YYEEEE. The CDR3 loop is CASSRAGGEKLFF. The CDR3 DNA reads TGTGCCAGCAGCCGTGCCGGGGGCGAAAAACTGTTTTTT.

In this sample, this clonotype is medium-sized. The V gene is TRBV4-2, the J gene TRBJ2-5; 13 nucleotides align to TRBD2. The CDR3 loop spans 16 amino acids. The germline CDR1 and CDR2 sequences are LGHNA and YNFKEQ. The V segment lost 2 bases and the J segment 3 bases; nucleotides outside the gene matches: 3. In DNA form, the CDR3 reads TGTGCCAGCAGCCAAACTAGCGGGGGGGCCGAAGAGACCCAGTACTTC. Encoded protein: CASSQTSGGAEETQYF.

This clonotype is labeled as medium-sized. This chain uses TRBV20-1 with TRBJ1-2; no reliable D call. The CDR3 contains 13 residues. The V and J ends lost 1 base and 2 bases respectively, with 8 bases between them. The germline V gene has CDR1 DFQATT and CDR2 SNEGSKA (reference sequence). The CDR3 reads CSARGVANYGYTF. CDR3 coding DNA: TGCAGTGCTAGAGGGGTGGCAAACTATGGCTACACCTTC.

This clonotype is judged medium-sized. This sequence joins TRBV28 and TRBJ1-2; D is unclear. The V end lost 7 bases, the J end lost 0 bases, and 9 bases lay between the germline ends. Per the germline V gene, CDR1 is MDHEN and CDR2 is SYDVKM. CDR3 length equals 13 residues. CDR3 in amino acids: CASTDGTNYGYTF. DNA of the CDR3: TGTGCCAGCACGGATGGAACTAACTATGGCTACACCTTC.

This clonotype qualifies as medium-sized. The rearrangement uses TRBV2 and TRBJ1-1; D is possibly TRBD1 (6 bases). V lost 3 bases and J 5 bases, leaving 16 bases between the germline ends. The germline gives CDR1 SNHLY, CDR2 FYNNEI. The CDR3 runs 15 residues. CDR3 protein: CASSETPGAGTEAFF. The CDR3, as DNA: TGTGCCAGCAGTGAGACCCCAGGGGCCGGGACTGAAGCTTTCTTT.

V and J are TRBV29-1 and TRBJ1-3; 8 nucleotides match TRBD1. The germline gives CDR1 SQVTM, CDR2 ANQGSEA. V lost 6 bases and J lost 3; bases outside the gene matches: 7. The CDR3 is 14 amino acids. CDR3 coding DNA: TGCAGCGTAGCCCCCGGGACAGGTGGAAACACCATATATTTT. As protein: CSVAPGTGGNTIYF.

The chain couples TRBV27 to TRBJ2-7, with a weak D call TRBD1 (5 bases). Between the trimmed V and J ends, which lost 5 bases and 0 bases, there was a span of 14 bases. Germline values: CDR1 MNHEY, CDR2 SMNVEV (reference sequence). The CDR3 has 15 amino acids. The CDR3 coding sequence is TGTGCCAGCAGTCCGGCTGGGGCCCCCTCCTACGAGCAGTACTTC. The encoded protein is CASSPAGAPSYEQYF.

On this clonotype: Because it lacks the conserved phenylalanine or tryptophan at the end, this CDR3 is likely a read error. The gene calls are TRBV6-1 and TRBJ1-2; tentative D call: TRBD1 (5 bases). Trimming cost V 0 bases and J 8 bases, with 10 bases left between them. Germline V CDR1 and CDR2: MNHNS, SASEGT. The CDR3 totals 13 residues. This CDR3 reads CASSEARAGGYTL. CDR3 bases: TGTGCCAGCAGTGAAGCCCGGGCAGGGGGCTACACCCTC.

The chain carries TRBV5-1 and TRBJ2-5, with 8 bases matching TRBD2. The germline CDR1 and CDR2 sequences are SGHRS and YFSETQ. V dropped 4 bases and J dropped 0; count of bases not matched to a gene: 8. The CDR3 runs 16 residues. The CDR3 DNA sequence: TGCGCCAGCAGCATGGGACTAGTCCCGTACCAAGAGACCCAGTACTTC. Protein: CASSMGLVPYQETQYF.

The chain has TRBV30 and TRBJ1-3; D not certain. The CDR3 contains 13 residues. Trimming pared 5 bases from V and 4 bases from J, leaving 12 bases between. Germline CDR1 and CDR2: GTSNPN and SVGIG (reference sequence). This CDR3 is CAWGEVWGNTIYF. Here the CDR3 DNA reads TGTGCCTGGGGGGAGGTGTGGGGAAACACCATATATTTT.

This clonotype appeared a few times. This chain uses TRBV6-5 with TRBJ1-1, with a possible D match to TRBD1 (5 bases). V dropped 2 bases and J dropped 5 bases, with 6 bases sitting between them. The CDR3 sequence is 12 residues long. The germline V gene has CDR1 MNHEY and CDR2 SVGAGI. The CDR3 spells CASSYAGTEAFF. DNA for the CDR3: TGTGCCAGCAGTTACGCAGGGACTGAAGCTTTCTTT.

The chain uses TRBV2 and TRBJ1-1, with 7 nucleotides matching TRBD1. V gave up 6 bases and J gave up 1 base; unmatched junction bases: 2. Germline V gene sequence: CDR1 SNHLY, CDR2 FYNNEI. There are 13 residues in the CDR3. CDR3 sequence: CASRGTANTEAFF. CDR3 nucleotides: TGTGCCAGCAGAGGGACAGCGAACACTGAAGCTTTCTTT.

A few counts support this clonotype. The chain carries TRBV5-1 and TRBJ2-7; D is perhaps TRBD1 (6 bases). The V end lost 4 bases, the J end lost 4 bases, and 18 bases lay between the germline ends. The CDR3 is 15 amino acids. Germline lookup yields CDR1 SGHRS and CDR2 YFSETQ. The CDR3 sequence: CASSLQPGQLYEQYF. The CDR3 DNA sequence: TGCGCCAGCAGCCTCCAGCCAGGACAGCTTTACGAGCAGTACTTC.

By share of the sample, this clonotype is medium-sized. This chain uses TRBV2 with TRBJ2-1; D call uncertain. The CDR3 sequence is 13 residues long. The germline gives CDR1 SNHLY, CDR2 FYNNEI. V lost 6 bases to trimming and J lost 1 base, with 7 bases between them. CDR3 DNA: TGTGCCAGCAGGGCGAGGTCCTACAATGAGCAGTTCTTC. Its translation is CASRARSYNEQFF.

This rearrangement joins TRBV19 to TRBJ2-2; 11 nucleotides align to TRBD2. Germline CDR1 LNHDA, CDR2 SQIVND (reference sequence). Unmatched junction bases numbered 9, after V lost 6 bases and J lost 3 bases. The CDR3 contains 17 residues. CDR3 loop: CASRRVSGGGDTGELFF. CDR3 nucleotides: TGTGCCAGTAGAAGGGTTAGCGGGGGGGGCGACACCGGGGAGCTGTTTTTT.

There are a few counts of this clonotype. J is TRBJ2-3 and V is TRBV2; D perhaps matches TRBD1 (5 bases). Germline CDR1 SNHLY, CDR2 FYNNEI. The V gene lost 10 bases and the J gene lost 4 bases, with 15 bases spanning the gap. The CDR3 is 13 amino acids. The CDR3 DNA reads as TGTGCCACCGCTTGGGAAGGGGCAGATACGCAGTATTTT. Translated, it gives CATAWEGADTQYF.

This clonotype is termed medium-sized. This CDR3 reads CASSKDRGQYNEQFF. CDR3 coding DNA: TGTGCCAGCAGCAAAGACAGGGGGCAGTACAATGAGCAGTTCTTC. The genes are TRBV7-9 and TRBJ2-1, with TRBD1 identical over 10 bases. Germline CDR1 SEHNR, CDR2 FQNEAQ (reference sequence). The CDR3 consists of 15 residues. V shed 5 bases and J 4 bases; nucleotides not matched to a gene: 5.

This clonotype ranks as medium-sized. The chain carries TRBV12-3 or TRBV12-4 and TRBJ2-7, with TRBD2 as a possible D gene (6 bases). V lost 5 bases and J 3 bases, leaving 11 bases between the germline ends. This CDR3 contains 13 residues. Here the CDR3 reads CASSAGRVYEQYF. CDR3 DNA sequence: TGTGCCAGCAGTGCGGGACGGGTCTACGAGCAGTACTTC.

CDR3 coding DNA: TGTGCCACCAGCAGACCGGGTTACGAGCAGTACTTC. Protein product: CATSRPGYEQYF. The J gene is TRBJ2-7, the V gene TRBV15; D is ambiguous. Trimming shortened V by 2 bases and J by 4 bases, and 6 bases separated the two germline ends. The CDR3 contains 12 residues. Looked up from germline, CDR1 is LNHNV and CDR2 is YYDKDF (reference sequence).

This clonotype was counted only a few times. This chain joins TRBV19 and TRBJ1-5; the D gene is possibly TRBD1 (6 bases). Germline values: CDR1 LNHDA, CDR2 SQIVND (reference sequence). V was pared by 10 bases and J by 0 bases, with 10 bases between. This CDR3 is built from 13 residues. CDR3 region: CATSRGSNQPQHF. CDR3 sequence (DNA): TGTGCCACCAGCAGGGGTAGCAATCAGCCCCAGCATTTT.

The chain joins TRBV2 to TRBJ2-1; the match to TRBD2 covers 7 bases. This CDR3 comprises 14 residues. Germline-derived CDR1 and CDR2 are SNHLY and FYNNEI. Germline trimming cut 3 bases from V and 4 bases from J; bases unmatched to any gene: 3. The CDR3 DNA reads as TGTGCCAGCAGTGAGGGGCGGGGGTACAATGAGCAGTTCTTC. The encoded protein is CASSEGRGYNEQFF.

This clonotype was observed a few times. V gene TRBV19 combines with J gene TRBJ1-2; a possible D gene is TRBD1 (6 bases). The CDR3 consists of 15 residues. V was clipped by 5 bases and J by 0 bases, with 13 bases between them. CDR1 and CDR2 from the germline V gene are LNHDA and SQIVND (reference sequence). The CDR3 is CASSLTGSPNYGYTF. DNA for the CDR3: TGTGCCAGTAGTTTGACAGGCTCGCCTAACTATGGCTACACCTTC.

This clonotype counts as medium-sized. The chain joins TRBV20-1 to TRBJ1-1; D may be TRBD1 (5 bases). CDR1 and CDR2 (germline): DFQATT, SNEGSKA (reference sequence). The CDR3 length is 13 residues. Trimming removed 6 bases at V and 1 base at J, with 12 bases between. The chain's CDR3 is CSAFRVQNTEAFF. The CDR3 nucleotides read TGCAGTGCCTTCAGGGTACAGAACACTGAAGCTTTCTTT.